A selection of T cell receptor beta chains follows, all from one sample in a study of blood T cell repertoires in COVID-19. The data were produced by immunoSEQ multiplex PCR, yet TCRdb's version contains in-frame clones alone and is incomplete. Of about 250,000 clones in the sample, more than 70% were seen once. The sequenced sample consisted of peripheral blood. These receptors came from a woman aged 40-49 years who had recovered from COVID-19. Each CDR3 is given with its conserved first and last residue. Fields, in order: V gene, J gene, clone size, CDR3 protein. Clone size is given for some rows only: seen once, a few or many times, or a class if the clone is expanded.

TRBV2	TRBJ2-3	NA	CASTMEAAISTDTQYF
TRBV25-1	TRBJ2-7	NA	CASSEYRGRGYEQYF
TRBV10-3	TRBJ2-3	NA	CAISQLAGGTDTQYF
TRBV4-2	TRBJ1-4	NA	CASSQTRGLGVFATNEKLFF
TRBV4-3	TRBJ2-1	NA	CASSVYFAGALGEQFF
TRBV30	TRBJ2-5	NA	CAWSREPLWTQYF
TRBV19	TRBJ2-2	NA	CASSISQGHTGELFF
TRBV3-1/TRBV3-2	TRBJ2-3	NA	CASSQVGSGLPTDTQYF
TRBV27	TRBJ2-2	NA	CASRPRGRTNTGELFF
TRBV5-5	TRBJ1-1	NA	CASRYSDFLRSFF
TRBV5-6	TRBJ1-2	NA	CASSLVGADLANYGYTF
TRBV9	TRBJ1-2	NA	CASSPRWGGGSGGYTF
TRBV5-5	TRBJ1-1	NA	CASSPRDTEAFF
TRBV3-1/TRBV3-2	TRBJ1-2	NA	CASSQVQRGTGYTF
TRBV7-8	TRBJ2-5	NA	CASSLLAGGRETQYF
TRBV6-2/TRBV6-3	TRBJ1-5	NA	CASSHDVRIGQPQHF
TRBV7-2	TRBJ2-2	NA	CASSSGVNTGELFF
TRBV24-1	TRBJ1-5	NA	CATSDSRQGNQPQHF
TRBV6-2/TRBV6-3	TRBJ2-7	NA	CASSPQGANSYEQYF
TRBV3-1/TRBV3-2	TRBJ1-1	once	CASSQGKGQGEGWTEAFF
TRBV5-1	TRBJ2-5	NA	CASSLGSGGGETQYF
TRBV28	TRBJ1-2	NA	CASSLRPGGYTF
TRBV6-2/TRBV6-3	TRBJ1-5	few	CASSEPSLANQPQHF
TRBV19	TRBJ1-5	many	CASSVTGPNQPQHF
TRBV30	TRBJ1-2	NA	CAWTRDMEPHYGYTF
TRBV7-2	TRBJ2-7	NA	CASSLAGDMHEQYF
TRBV6-2/TRBV6-3	TRBJ2-5	NA	CASSLTRGAQETQYF
TRBV5-6	TRBJ2-2	NA	CASYRRVTSNTGELFF
TRBV5-4	TRBJ2-5	once	CASCSEDSHQETQYF
TRBV5-4	TRBJ2-2	NA	CASSTGVGTGELFF
TRBV23-1	TRBJ2-7	NA	CASSHPRVAGGSYYEQYF
TRBV6-5	TRBJ1-1	NA	CASRGQSDTEAFF
TRBV28	TRBJ2-6	once	CASTQGGSGANVLTF
TRBV5-1	TRBJ2-7	NA	CASSLGWDRSSYEQYF
TRBV6-2/TRBV6-3	TRBJ2-3	NA	CASSYPTSTDTQYF
TRBV5-1	TRBJ2-1	NA	CASSSGLYNEQFF
TRBV4-2	TRBJ2-1	NA	CASSDVAGTSYNEQFF
TRBV9	TRBJ1-3	NA	CASSGGQRNTIYF
TRBV5-8	TRBJ2-7	NA	CASSLARGDEQYF
TRBV7-3	TRBJ2-3	once	CASSLTGGGTQYF
TRBV4-1	TRBJ1-2	once	CASSQGDREYYGYTF
TRBV5-4	TRBJ1-3	NA	CASSLLQGSGNTIYF
TRBV4-3	TRBJ2-2	NA	CASSRDSIGSAGELFF
TRBV28	TRBJ1-6	NA	CASGSRGTGQSSPLHF
TRBV6-1	TRBJ2-4	NA	CASSESWTGGQGAKNIQYF
TRBV7-2	TRBJ2-3	NA	CASSLDGTDTQYF
TRBV6-2/TRBV6-3	TRBJ1-2	NA	CASSNSGTGYGYTF
TRBV6-2/TRBV6-3	TRBJ1-2	NA	CASSYSFGNQRGYTF